Presented here are 3 T cell receptor beta chains from one specimen sequenced in a study of CD8+ T cells in alopecia areata. In each case, RNA was isolated and then reverse transcribed into cDNA as the sequencing template. The repertoire was sequenced with immunoSEQ multiplex PCR; TCRdb's copy has only in-frame clones and lacks some. Captured here are roughly 120,000 clones, none seen once; the top ten comprise 15% to 20%. Input material: lesional skin. Receptors were obtained from a C3H/HeJ mouse with alopecia areata. The MHC haplotype recorded for the strain is H2-k.

In the case of this clone: Here the gene names and germline are mouse. The read ends 4 residues shy of where the CDR3 ends; the end is completed using the germline J gene. This sequence joins TRBV1 and TRBJ2-2, with 7 bases aligning to TRBD1. V lost 0 bases, J lost 0 bases, and 4 bases stayed unmatched. CDR1 and CDR2 (germline): NSQYPW, LRSPGD (reference sequence). The length of the CDR3 is 17 residues. Incomplete CDR3 DNA: TGCACCTGCAGTGCAGATAAAGGGACAGCAAACACCGGG. It translates to CTCSADKGTANTG. In full, the CDR3 is CTCSADKGTANTGQLYF.

This clone was counted ten times or more. The genes and germline here are from mouse. The CDR3 goes on 4 residues after the read ends, and that part is filled in from the germline J gene. J is TRBJ1-1 and V is TRBV17; D is unclear. The V gene lost 4 bases and the J gene lost 1 base, with 4 bases spanning the gap. Germline V gene data show CDR1 as MNHDT and CDR2 as YYDKIL. CDR3 size: 12 residues. CDR3 sequence reads: CASSNRNTEVFF. The sequenced CDR3 bases are TGTGCTAGCAGTAACAGGAACACA.

As to this clone: Gene names and germline refer to mouse. The read comes to an end 4 residues before the CDR3 does, leaving the germline J gene to fill in the end. The gene calls are TRBV1 and TRBJ2-7; 10 bases fit TRBD1. Germline values: CDR1 NSQYPW, CDR2 LRSPGD (reference sequence). The CDR3 has 14 amino acids. The part of the CDR3 DNA that was read is TGCACCTGCAGTGCCGACAGGGGGCCGGAT. It specifies CTCSADRGPD. In full, the CDR3 reads CTCSADRGPDEQYF.